Listed below are T cell receptor beta chains from one sample, sequenced in a study of cytomegalovirus exposure and HLA in healthy donors. Profiling relied on immunoSEQ multiplex PCR, and the TCRdb table lists in-frame clones only, not all of them. The repertoire holds roughly 150,000 clones, roughly 82% seen once, with about 5.6% in the top ten. The sequencing input was PBMCs. The receptors here all came from a man aged 25-45 years in good health and CMV-seropositive. CDR3s include the opening cysteine and the closing phenylalanine or tryptophan. Fields, in order: CDR3 length, J gene, D gene, clone size, V gene, CDR3 protein, CDR3 DNA. D genes are given only for firm matches. Size is stated for part of the rows, as once, few or many counts, or as a class when the clone is expanded.

>18|TRBJ1-3|TRBD1|once|TRBV12-5
CASGLVRRDSFSGNTIYF
TGTGCTAGTGGTTTGGTAAGGAGGGACAGCTTCTCTGGAAACACCATATATTTT
>13|TRBJ2-7|NA|few|TRBV30
CAWSVTYSSEQYF
TGTGCCTGGAGTGTAACGTACAGTTCCGAGCAGTACTTC
>16|TRBJ2-1|TRBD2|NA|TRBV7-6
CASSTPSGSSYNEQFF
TGTGCCAGCAGCACCCCTAGCGGGAGCTCCTACAATGAGCAGTTCTTC
>11|TRBJ2-2|NA|NA|TRBV29-1
CSVVQSGELFF
TGCAGCGTGGTACAGTCCGGGGAGCTGTTTTTT
>14|TRBJ2-1|NA|NA|TRBV19
CASSPFGSFNEQFF
TGTGCCAGTAGTCCGTTCGGGAGTTTTAATGAGCAGTTCTTC
>16|TRBJ2-3|NA|few|TRBV19
CASSLWDTQFTDTQYF
TGTGCCAGTAGTCTGTGGGACACCCAATTCACAGATACGCAGTATTTT
>14|TRBJ2-2|NA|NA|TRBV7-9
CSSSSGANTGELFF
TGTTCCAGCAGCAGCGGAGCGAACACCGGGGAGCTGTTTTTT
>15|TRBJ2-7|NA|few|TRBV9
CASSSRAADSAKQYF
TGTGCCAGCAGCTCCCGAGCCGCGGACTCCGCGAAACAGTACTTC
>15|TRBJ2-5|TRBD2|NA|TRBV11-3
CASSRSGGAFETQYF
TGTGCCAGCAGCCGTAGCGGGGGGGCATTTGAGACCCAGTACTTC
>14|TRBJ2-1|TRBD1|NA|TRBV27
CASSSDREYNEQFF
TGTGCCAGCAGTTCGGACAGGGAGTACAATGAGCAGTTCTTC
>16|TRBJ1-6|NA|NA|TRBV25-1
CASSLTGFSYNSPLHF
TGTGCCAGCAGCCTTACAGGGTTTTCCTATAATTCACCCCTCCACTTT
>17|TRBJ2-7|NA|NA|TRBV5-7
CASSLAYRGGPGYEQYF
TGTGCCAGCAGCTTGGCCTACAGGGGAGGCCCGGGGTACGAGCAGTACTTC
>13|TRBJ1-1|TRBD1|NA|TRBV6-4
CASRGQPNTEAFF
TGTGCCAGCAGGGGACAGCCGAACACTGAAGCTTTCTTT